This T cell receptor beta chain was profiled in a study of vaccination effects on CD4 cells after COVID-19. About the study: Two convalescent patients were sampled 16 days and one week before vaccination. The study's findings and limits: Substantial clonal contraction characterized both infection- and vaccine-induced clones late after vaccination.

A word on this clone: Its antigen is unidentified.

V gave up 0 bases and J gave up 4 bases, with 13 bases separating them. This CDR3 spans 15 amino acids. Per the germline V gene, CDR1 is LGHNA and CDR2 is YSLEER. ViraFEST used viral peptide pools to expand antigen-specific CD4+ T cells before sequencing. Isolation of CD4+ T cells took place after approximately 10 days of culture. This individual tested PCR-positive for SARS-CoV-2 infection between March and December 2020. Profiling relied on immunoSEQ multiplex PCR, and the TCRdb table lists in-frame clones only, not all of them. The table lists tens of thousands of clones, roughly 69% of them singletons.

The TCR comes from a human donor who had a prior SARS-CoV-2 infection. This chain uses TRBV4-3 with TRBJ2-7, with D hard to call. Sequencing was performed on CD4+ T cells from PBMCs cultured with HCoV-NL63 spike peptides, taken before COVID-19 vaccination. The DNA of the CDR3 is TGCGCCAGCAGCCAAGATACGTGGCCAGAATACGAGCAGTACTTC. This sequence encodes CASSQDTWPEYEQYF.